The rows below give T cell receptor beta chains drawn from one sample of a study of molecular identifiers for immune sequencing clone quantification. TCRdb re-analysed the PCR reads in MiXCR, keeping a single row per CDR3 protein. The sample holds 460,000 or so distinct CDR3 sequences; around 25% are singletons and the top ten take about 0.75%. Sequencing used naive CD8+ T cells from blood, with Jurkat cell RNA spiked in. The receptors were gathered from a human donor in good health. Some libraries in this study had Jurkat cell RNA spiked in. Each CDR3 is given with its conserved first and last residue. Each record gives: clone size, D gene, CDR3 length, J gene, V gene, CDR3 protein, CDR3 DNA. A D gene is named only where the DNA matches it firmly. Only part of the rows carry a size: once, few, many, or a class if the clone is expanded.

clone size: few; D gene: .; CDR3 length: 13; J gene: TRBJ1-5; V gene: TRBV19; CDR3 protein: CASSIGQVLPQHF; CDR3 DNA: TGTGCCAGTAGTATAGGACAGGTTTTGCCCCAGCATTTT
clone size: .; D gene: .; CDR3 length: 14; J gene: TRBJ2-3; V gene: TRBV7-3; CDR3 protein: CVSSSQGLPDTQYF; CDR3 DNA: TGTGTCAGCAGCTCCCAAGGGTTGCCAGATACGCAGTATTTT
clone size: few; D gene: .; CDR3 length: 12; J gene: TRBJ2-7; V gene: TRBV30; CDR3 protein: CAWSVVLYEQYF; CDR3 DNA: TGTGCCTGGAGTGTAGTGCTTTACGAGCAGTACTTC
clone size: .; D gene: TRBD1; CDR3 length: 15; J gene: TRBJ1-4; V gene: TRBV27; CDR3 protein: CASSLTGTGREKLFF; CDR3 DNA: TGTGCCAGCAGTTTGACCGGGACAGGGCGTGAAAAACTGTTTTTT
clone size: few; D gene: .; CDR3 length: 13; J gene: TRBJ2-6; V gene: TRBV27; CDR3 protein: CASSLLGANVLTF; CDR3 DNA: TGTGCCAGCAGTTTACTGGGGGCCAACGTCCTGACTTTC
clone size: many; D gene: .; CDR3 length: 16; J gene: TRBJ1-4; V gene: TRBV3-1; CDR3 protein: CASSQYPDSSNEKLFF; CDR3 DNA: TGTGCCAGCAGCCAATATCCCGACAGTTCTAATGAAAAACTGTTTTTT
clone size: .; D gene: .; CDR3 length: 12; J gene: TRBJ2-7; V gene: TRBV7-9; CDR3 protein: CASSLGDNEQYF; CDR3 DNA: TGTGCCAGCAGCTTAGGAGACAACGAGCAGTACTTC
clone size: .; D gene: .; CDR3 length: 14; J gene: TRBJ1-1; V gene: TRBV21-1; CDR3 protein: CASSSPRRGTEAFF; CDR3 DNA: TGTGCCAGCAGCTCACCGAGGAGGGGCACTGAAGCTTTCTTT
clone size: many; D gene: TRBD1; CDR3 length: 12; J gene: TRBJ2-5; V gene: TRBV7-6; CDR3 protein: CASRDRQETQYF; CDR3 DNA: TGTGCTTCTCGGGACAGACAAGAGACCCAGTACTTC
clone size: few; D gene: TRBD2; CDR3 length: 14; J gene: TRBJ2-7; V gene: TRBV5-8; CDR3 protein: CASSLEGLVPEQYF; CDR3 DNA: TGTGCCAGCAGCTTGGAGGGACTAGTTCCCGAGCAGTACTTC
clone size: few; D gene: TRBD1; CDR3 length: 16; J gene: TRBJ2-7; V gene: TRBV20-1; CDR3 protein: CSARDGSGQGIYEQYF; CDR3 DNA: TGCAGTGCTAGAGACGGTTCGGGACAGGGGATCTACGAGCAGTACTTC
clone size: .; D gene: .; CDR3 length: 15; J gene: TRBJ2-3; V gene: TRBV11-3; CDR3 protein: CASSLAGLLTDTQYF; CDR3 DNA: TGTGCCAGCAGCTTAGCCGGTCTTCTCACAGATACGCAGTATTTT
clone size: .; D gene: .; CDR3 length: 17; J gene: TRBJ1-1; V gene: TRBV12-3/TRBV12-4; CDR3 protein: CASSWTAGAVPGSEAFF; CDR3 DNA: TGTGCCAGCAGTTGGACGGCGGGGGCGGTTCCCGGCTCTGAAGCTTTCTTT
clone size: many; D gene: TRBD1; CDR3 length: 16; J gene: TRBJ2-7; V gene: TRBV5-6; CDR3 protein: CASSPPSGQGNYEQYF; CDR3 DNA: TGTGCCAGCAGCCCGCCATCGGGACAGGGAAACTACGAGCAGTACTTC
clone size: few; D gene: TRBD1; CDR3 length: 16; J gene: TRBJ1-5; V gene: TRBV30; CDR3 protein: CAWSVLGQVGNQPQHF; CDR3 DNA: TGTGCCTGGAGTGTACTGGGACAGGTTGGCAATCAGCCCCAGCATTTT
clone size: many; D gene: TRBD1; CDR3 length: 13; J gene: TRBJ1-5; V gene: TRBV6-5; CDR3 protein: CASSYRGLEPQHF; CDR3 DNA: TGTGCCAGCTCCTACAGGGGGCTGGAGCCCCAGCATTTT
clone size: .; D gene: .; CDR3 length: 13; J gene: TRBJ2-7; V gene: TRBV7-3; CDR3 protein: CASSLTEQYEQYF; CDR3 DNA: TGTGCCAGCAGCTTAACGGAACAGTACGAGCAGTACTTC
clone size: many; D gene: .; CDR3 length: 14; J gene: TRBJ1-1; V gene: TRBV4-1; CDR3 protein: CASSQVAGLTEAFF; CDR3 DNA: TGCGCCAGCAGCCAAGTCGCGGGGCTGACTGAAGCTTTCTTT
clone size: many; D gene: .; CDR3 length: 13; J gene: TRBJ2-1; V gene: TRBV27; CDR3 protein: CASSLVGSNEQFF; CDR3 DNA: TGTGCCAGCAGTTTAGTAGGGTCCAATGAGCAGTTCTTC
clone size: .; D gene: .; CDR3 length: 11; J gene: TRBJ2-7; V gene: TRBV20-1; CDR3 protein: CSATVAYEQYF; CDR3 DNA: TGCAGTGCAACGGTCGCCTACGAGCAGTACTTC
clone size: .; D gene: .; CDR3 length: 13; J gene: TRBJ2-1; V gene: TRBV12-3/TRBV12-4; CDR3 protein: CASSPVGYNEQFF; CDR3 DNA: TGTGCCAGCAGCCCCGTGGGCTACAATGAGCAGTTCTTC
clone size: many; D gene: TRBD1; CDR3 length: 15; J gene: TRBJ1-1; V gene: TRBV7-9; CDR3 protein: CASSGWDRENTEAFF; CDR3 DNA: TGTGCCAGCAGCGGATGGGACAGAGAAAACACTGAAGCTTTCTTT
clone size: few; D gene: TRBD2; CDR3 length: 16; J gene: TRBJ2-3; V gene: TRBV27; CDR3 protein: CASSLGTSGITDTQYF; CDR3 DNA: TGTGCCAGCAGTTTAGGGACTAGCGGGATCACAGATACGCAGTATTTT
clone size: .; D gene: .; CDR3 length: 14; J gene: TRBJ1-3; V gene: TRBV12-3/TRBV12-4; CDR3 protein: CAGSPQTDGNTIYF; CDR3 DNA: TGTGCCGGCAGTCCCCAGACAGATGGAAACACCATATATTTT
clone size: many; D gene: .; CDR3 length: 14; J gene: TRBJ2-3; V gene: TRBV6-5; CDR3 protein: CASSYSRGGDTQYF; CDR3 DNA: TGTGCCAGCAGTTACTCCAGGGGTGGAGATACGCAGTATTTT
clone size: many; D gene: .; CDR3 length: 13; J gene: TRBJ2-5; V gene: TRBV20-1; CDR3 protein: CSASPQMEETQYF; CDR3 DNA: TGCAGTGCTAGTCCTCAGATGGAAGAGACCCAGTACTTC
clone size: .; D gene: TRBD2; CDR3 length: 15; J gene: TRBJ2-3; V gene: TRBV7-9; CDR3 protein: CASGYPGLAPDTQYF; CDR3 DNA: TGTGCCAGCGGCTATCCGGGACTAGCGCCAGATACGCAGTATTTT
clone size: many; D gene: .; CDR3 length: 15; J gene: TRBJ2-1; V gene: TRBV7-3; CDR3 protein: CASSSTISTYNEQFF; CDR3 DNA: TGTGCCAGCAGCTCGACGATATCAACCTACAATGAGCAGTTCTTC
clone size: few; D gene: .; CDR3 length: 16; J gene: TRBJ2-7; V gene: TRBV7-9; CDR3 protein: CASSSSAGGQIYEQYF; CDR3 DNA: TGTGCCAGCAGCTCTAGCGCGGGCGGGCAGATCTACGAGCAGTACTTC
clone size: .; D gene: .; CDR3 length: 17; J gene: TRBJ1-1; V gene: TRBV30; CDR3 protein: CAWSPVGAYRTNTEAFF; CDR3 DNA: TGTGCCTGGAGCCCCGTAGGGGCGTACCGAACGAACACTGAAGCTTTCTTT
clone size: .; D gene: .; CDR3 length: 14; J gene: TRBJ2-2; V gene: TRBV10-3; CDR3 protein: CATQGETEWMVLFF; CDR3 DNA: TGTGCCACACAAGGGGAGACCGAGTGGATGGTGCTGTTTTTT
clone size: many; D gene: .; CDR3 length: 14; J gene: TRBJ2-3; V gene: TRBV5-4; CDR3 protein: CASSSEISTDTQYF; CDR3 DNA: TGTGCCAGCAGCTCGGAGATATCCACAGATACGCAGTATTTT
clone size: few; D gene: .; CDR3 length: 15; J gene: TRBJ1-6; V gene: TRBV4-3; CDR3 protein: CASSQGSRRDSPLHF; CDR3 DNA: TGCGCCAGCAGCCAGGGGTCGAGACGGGATTCACCCCTCCACTTT
clone size: .; D gene: .; CDR3 length: 16; J gene: TRBJ2-3; V gene: TRBV7-9; CDR3 protein: CASSFQADQGTDAQYF; CDR3 DNA: TGTGCCAGCAGCTTTCAGGCAGACCAAGGCACAGATGCGCAGTATTTT
clone size: .; D gene: .; CDR3 length: 16; J gene: TRBJ2-7; V gene: TRBV12-3/TRBV12-4; CDR3 protein: CASSPSSDRLSYEQYF; CDR3 DNA: TGTGCCAGCAGTCCTTCATCGGACCGGCTTTCCTACGAGCAGTACTTC
clone size: few; D gene: .; CDR3 length: 13; J gene: TRBJ1-5; V gene: TRBV5-4; CDR3 protein: CASSLGEDQPQHF; CDR3 DNA: TGTGCCAGCAGCTTGGGAGAGGATCAGCCCCAGCATTTT
clone size: .; D gene: .; CDR3 length: 15; J gene: TRBJ1-1; V gene: TRBV4-3; CDR3 protein: CASSQDRGRGTEAFF; CDR3 DNA: TGCGCCAGCAGCCAAGATCGTGGCCGGGGCACTGAAGCTTTCTTT
clone size: many; D gene: .; CDR3 length: 12; J gene: TRBJ1-4; V gene: TRBV7-6; CDR3 protein: CASSSGREKLFF; CDR3 DNA: TGTGCCAGCAGCTCCGGGAGAGAAAAACTGTTTTTT
clone size: many; D gene: .; CDR3 length: 15; J gene: TRBJ2-3; V gene: TRBV5-1; CDR3 protein: CASARRRDGTDTQYF; CDR3 DNA: TGCGCCAGCGCACGACGCAGGGACGGCACAGATACGCAGTATTTT
clone size: few; D gene: TRBD2; CDR3 length: 16; J gene: TRBJ2-5; V gene: TRBV29-1; CDR3 protein: CSVEVLAGTYQETQYF; CDR3 DNA: TGCAGCGTTGAAGTACTAGCGGGTACCTACCAAGAGACCCAGTACTTC
clone size: .; D gene: .; CDR3 length: 16; J gene: TRBJ2-3; V gene: TRBV12-3/TRBV12-4; CDR3 protein: CASSLGAGGERDTQYF; CDR3 DNA: TGTGCCAGCAGTTTAGGGGCAGGGGGGGAGAGAGATACGCAGTATTTT
clone size: .; D gene: TRBD1; CDR3 length: 13; J gene: TRBJ2-1; V gene: TRBV12-3/TRBV12-4; CDR3 protein: CASILTGGHEQFF; CDR3 DNA: TGTGCCAGCATTTTGACAGGGGGTCATGAGCAGTTCTTC
clone size: few; D gene: TRBD1; CDR3 length: 13; J gene: TRBJ2-7; V gene: TRBV30; CDR3 protein: CAWEDRGVRVQYF; CDR3 DNA: TGTGCCTGGGAAGACAGGGGGGTACGAGTGCAGTACTTC
clone size: few; D gene: .; CDR3 length: 20; J gene: TRBJ2-3; V gene: TRBV11-2; CDR3 protein: CASSLSDGPAAAHRTDTQYF; CDR3 DNA: TGTGCCAGCAGCTTATCAGACGGCCCGGCCGCGGCCCATAGAACAGATACGCAGTATTTT
clone size: .; D gene: TRBD1; CDR3 length: 15; J gene: TRBJ1-5; V gene: TRBV4-1; CDR3 protein: CASSHRTGLDQPQHF; CDR3 DNA: TGCGCCAGCAGCCACCGGACAGGGTTGGATCAGCCCCAGCATTTT
clone size: .; D gene: TRBD1; CDR3 length: 20; J gene: TRBJ2-6; V gene: TRBV28; CDR3 protein: CASSYQTGTGVFAGANVLTF; CDR3 DNA: TGTGCCAGCAGTTATCAGACCGGGACAGGGGTATTTGCTGGGGCCAACGTCCTGACTTTC
clone size: few; D gene: .; CDR3 length: 14; J gene: TRBJ2-7; V gene: TRBV12-3/TRBV12-4; CDR3 protein: CASSTQRDIYEQYF; CDR3 DNA: TGTGCCAGCAGTACTCAACGGGACATCTACGAGCAGTACTTC
clone size: .; D gene: .; CDR3 length: 14; J gene: TRBJ1-1; V gene: TRBV7-9; CDR3 protein: CASLRHRENTEAFF; CDR3 DNA: TGTGCCAGCTTACGTCACCGGGAGAACACTGAAGCTTTCTTT
clone size: .; D gene: .; CDR3 length: 16; J gene: TRBJ2-3; V gene: TRBV6-5; CDR3 protein: CASSSSTGVSPDTQYF; CDR3 DNA: TGTGCCAGCAGTTCCTCGACAGGTGTCTCCCCAGATACGCAGTATTTT
clone size: few; D gene: .; CDR3 length: 18; J gene: TRBJ1-4; V gene: TRBV4-3; CDR3 protein: CASSQDWAGVGTNEKLFF; CDR3 DNA: TGCGCCAGCAGCCAAGATTGGGCCGGGGTTGGGACTAATGAAAAACTGTTTTTT
clone size: many; D gene: .; CDR3 length: 14; J gene: TRBJ2-7; V gene: TRBV5-6; CDR3 protein: CASSLAGSSYEQYF; CDR3 DNA: TGCGCCAGCAGCTTGGCTGGGAGCTCCTACGAGCAGTACTTC
clone size: .; D gene: TRBD1; CDR3 length: 17; J gene: TRBJ2-7; V gene: TRBV7-9; CDR3 protein: CASSFPKPGQGNYEQYF; CDR3 DNA: TGTGCCAGCAGCTTCCCCAAACCGGGACAGGGCAACTACGAGCAGTACTTC